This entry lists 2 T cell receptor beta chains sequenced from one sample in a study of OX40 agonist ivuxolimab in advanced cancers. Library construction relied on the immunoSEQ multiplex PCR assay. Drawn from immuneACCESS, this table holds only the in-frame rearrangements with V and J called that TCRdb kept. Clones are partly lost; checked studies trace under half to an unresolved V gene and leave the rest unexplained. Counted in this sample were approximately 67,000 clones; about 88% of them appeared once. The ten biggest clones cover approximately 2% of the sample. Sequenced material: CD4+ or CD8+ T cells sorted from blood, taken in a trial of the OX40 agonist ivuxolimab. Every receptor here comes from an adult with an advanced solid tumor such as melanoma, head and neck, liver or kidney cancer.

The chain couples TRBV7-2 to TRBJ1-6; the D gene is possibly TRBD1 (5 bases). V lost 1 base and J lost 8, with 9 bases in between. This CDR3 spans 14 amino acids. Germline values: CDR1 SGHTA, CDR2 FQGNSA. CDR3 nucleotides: TGTGCCAGCAGCTTAGGGGGGGGGTATTCACCCCTCCACTTT. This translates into CASSLGGGYSPLHF.

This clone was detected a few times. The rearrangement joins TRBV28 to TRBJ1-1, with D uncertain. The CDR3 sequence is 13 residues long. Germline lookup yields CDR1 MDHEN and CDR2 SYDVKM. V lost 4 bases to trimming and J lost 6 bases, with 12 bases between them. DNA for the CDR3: TGTGCCAGCAGTTCCCCCTCCGGGCCTGAAGCTTTCTTT. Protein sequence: CASSSPSGPEAFF.